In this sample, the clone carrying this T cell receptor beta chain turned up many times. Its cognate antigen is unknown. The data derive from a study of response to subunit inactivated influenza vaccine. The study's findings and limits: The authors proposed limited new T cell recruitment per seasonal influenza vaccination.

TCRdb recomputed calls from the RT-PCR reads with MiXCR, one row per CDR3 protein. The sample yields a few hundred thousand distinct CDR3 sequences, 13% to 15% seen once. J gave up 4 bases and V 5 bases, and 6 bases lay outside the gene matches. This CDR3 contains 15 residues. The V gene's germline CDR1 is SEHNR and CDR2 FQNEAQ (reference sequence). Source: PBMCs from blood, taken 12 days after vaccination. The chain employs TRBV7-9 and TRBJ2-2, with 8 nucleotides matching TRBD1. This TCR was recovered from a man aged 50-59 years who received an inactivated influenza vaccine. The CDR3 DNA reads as TGTGCCAGCAGCCGTATAGGACAGGGCACCGGGGAGCTGTTTTTT. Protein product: CASSRIGQGTGELFF.